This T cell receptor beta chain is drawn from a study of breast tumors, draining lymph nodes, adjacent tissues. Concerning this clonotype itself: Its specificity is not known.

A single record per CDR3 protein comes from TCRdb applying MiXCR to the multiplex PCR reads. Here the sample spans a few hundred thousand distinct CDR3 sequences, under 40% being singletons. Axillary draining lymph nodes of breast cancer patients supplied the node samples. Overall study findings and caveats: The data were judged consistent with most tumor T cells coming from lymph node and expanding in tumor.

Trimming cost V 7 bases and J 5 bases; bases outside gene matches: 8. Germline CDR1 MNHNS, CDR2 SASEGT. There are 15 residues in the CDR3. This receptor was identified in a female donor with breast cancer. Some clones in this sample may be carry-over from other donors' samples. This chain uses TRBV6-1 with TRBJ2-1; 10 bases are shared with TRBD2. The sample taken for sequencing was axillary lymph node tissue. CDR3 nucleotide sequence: TGTGCCAGCACGGAAGCTAGCGGGAGACACAATGAGCAGTTCTTC. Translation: CASTEASGRHNEQFF.